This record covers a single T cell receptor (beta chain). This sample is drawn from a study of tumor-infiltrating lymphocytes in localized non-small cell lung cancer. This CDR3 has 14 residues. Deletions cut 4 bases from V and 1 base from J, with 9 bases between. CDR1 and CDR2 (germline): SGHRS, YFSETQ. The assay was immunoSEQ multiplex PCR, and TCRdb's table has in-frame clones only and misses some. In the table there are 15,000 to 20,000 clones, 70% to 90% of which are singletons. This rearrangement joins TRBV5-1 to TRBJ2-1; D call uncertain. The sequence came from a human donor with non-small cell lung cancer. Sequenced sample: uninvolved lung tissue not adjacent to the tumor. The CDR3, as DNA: TGCGCCAGCAGCAAACAGCTGTCCTACAATGAGCAGTTCTTC. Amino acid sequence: CASSKQLSYNEQFF. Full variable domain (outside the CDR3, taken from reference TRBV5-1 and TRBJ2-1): KAGVTQTPRYLIKTRGQQVTLSCSPISGHRSVSWYQQTPGQGLQFLFEYFSETQRNKGNFPGRFSGRQFSNSRSEMNVSTLELGDSALYLCASSKQLSYNEQFFGPGTRLTVL.